The clone carrying this TCR beta chain was counted many times. This entry comes from a study of molecular identifiers for immune sequencing clone quantification. TCRdb re-called the PCR reads through MiXCR, storing one row per CDR3 protein. This repertoire shows about 510,000 distinct CDR3 sequences, roughly 25% found once; its top ten account for approximately 0.8%. The germline gives CDR1 SGHRS, CDR2 YFSETQ. The ends lost 5 bases at V and 0 bases at J; junction bases unmatched: 6. This CDR3 has 15 residues. The J gene is TRBJ2-3, the V gene TRBV5-1; TRBD1 agrees at 7 bases. Sequenced sample: naive CD8+ T cells from blood, with Jurkat cell RNA spiked in. Subset denoted: FACS-sorted CD8+CD4-CCR7+CD45RA+ naive T cells. The clonotype comes from a human donor in good health. Some libraries in this study had Jurkat cell RNA spiked in. The CDR3 sequence is CASRTRGSSTDTQYF. In DNA form, the CDR3 reads TGCGCCAGCAGGACCAGGGGGTCTAGCACAGATACGCAGTATTTT.